The entry that follows covers one T cell receptor (beta chain) sequence. The antigen remains unidentified. This sample stems from a study of T cells in Graves' hyperthyroidism and ophthalmopathy. Overall study findings and caveats: In blood, most of the thyroid clonotypes expanded above 0.001 were also present.

V shed 3 bases and J shed 5 bases, with 16 bases lying between them. The CDR3 loop spans 16 amino acids. Germline CDR1 MNHEY, CDR2 SVGAGI. Lactation, pregnancy, other autoimmune disease or uncontrolled infection excluded patients. The source material, RNA transcripts, was used to amplify TCR beta CDR3 regions. The HTBI primer set drove a first-round RT-PCR of the TCR CDR3. One entry per CDR3 protein results from TCRdb running MiXCR on the multiplex PCR reads. The sample lists 700,000 or so distinct CDR3 sequences, less than 20% occurring once. The genes are TRBV6-5 and TRBJ2-2; the D is unclear. Sequencing used blood. The receptor was derived from a man between 18 and 35 years old with Graves' hyperthyroidism. The CDR3 sequence is CASSYDKGFLTGELFF. The CDR3, as DNA: TGTGCCAGCAGTTATGATAAGGGCTTCTTAACCGGGGAGCTGTTTTTT.